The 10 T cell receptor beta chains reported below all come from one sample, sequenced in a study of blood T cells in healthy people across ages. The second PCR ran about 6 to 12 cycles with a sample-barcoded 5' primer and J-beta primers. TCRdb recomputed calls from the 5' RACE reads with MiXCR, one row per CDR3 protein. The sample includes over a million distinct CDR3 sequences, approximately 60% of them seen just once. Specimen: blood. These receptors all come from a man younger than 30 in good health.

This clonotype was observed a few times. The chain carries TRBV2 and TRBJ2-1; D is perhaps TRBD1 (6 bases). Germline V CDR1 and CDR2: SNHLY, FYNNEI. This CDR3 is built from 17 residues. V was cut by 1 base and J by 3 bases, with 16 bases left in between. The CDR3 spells CASSEGWGLADYNEQFF. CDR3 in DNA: TGTGCCAGCAGTGAAGGGTGGGGGCTAGCCGACTACAATGAGCAGTTCTTC.

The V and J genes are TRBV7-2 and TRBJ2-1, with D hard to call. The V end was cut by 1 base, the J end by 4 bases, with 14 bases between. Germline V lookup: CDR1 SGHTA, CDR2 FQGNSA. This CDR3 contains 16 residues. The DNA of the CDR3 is TGTGCCAGCAGCTTAGAAGTAGGTTTAGGATACAATGAGCAGTTCTTC. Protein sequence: CASSLEVGLGYNEQFF.

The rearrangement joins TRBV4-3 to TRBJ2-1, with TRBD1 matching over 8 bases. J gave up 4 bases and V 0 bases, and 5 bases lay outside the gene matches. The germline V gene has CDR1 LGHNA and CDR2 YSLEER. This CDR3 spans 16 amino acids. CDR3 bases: TGCGCCAGCAGCCAAGATGGGACAGGCCCTTACAATGAGCAGTTCTTC. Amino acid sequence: CASSQDGTGPYNEQFF.

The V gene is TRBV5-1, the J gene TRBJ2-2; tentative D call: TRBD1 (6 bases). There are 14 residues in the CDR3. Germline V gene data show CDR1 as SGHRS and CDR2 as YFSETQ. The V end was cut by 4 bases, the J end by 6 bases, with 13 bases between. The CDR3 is CASSTRQAAGELFF. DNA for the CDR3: TGCGCCAGCAGCACGCGACAGGCCGCCGGGGAGCTGTTTTTT.

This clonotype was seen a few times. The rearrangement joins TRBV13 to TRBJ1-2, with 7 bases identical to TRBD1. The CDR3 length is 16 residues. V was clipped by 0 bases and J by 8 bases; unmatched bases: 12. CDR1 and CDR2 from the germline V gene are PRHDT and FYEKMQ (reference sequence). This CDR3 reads CASSLGKGVRGRGYTF. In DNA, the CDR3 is TGTGCCAGCAGCTTAGGCAAGGGCGTCAGGGGGAGAGGCTACACCTTC.

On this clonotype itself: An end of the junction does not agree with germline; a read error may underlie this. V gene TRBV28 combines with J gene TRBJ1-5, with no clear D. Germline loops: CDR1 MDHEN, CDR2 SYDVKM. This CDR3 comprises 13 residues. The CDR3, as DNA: TGTGTCAGCTCAAGACGGGGAAATCAGCCCCAGCATTTT. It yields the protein CVSSRRGNQPQHF.

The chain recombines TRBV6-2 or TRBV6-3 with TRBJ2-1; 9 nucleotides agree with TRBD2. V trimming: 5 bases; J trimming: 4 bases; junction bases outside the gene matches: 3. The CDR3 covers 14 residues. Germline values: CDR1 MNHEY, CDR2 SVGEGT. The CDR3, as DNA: TGTGCCAGCAGTATAGCGGGGGCTTACAATGAGCAGTTCTTC. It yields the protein CASSIAGAYNEQFF.

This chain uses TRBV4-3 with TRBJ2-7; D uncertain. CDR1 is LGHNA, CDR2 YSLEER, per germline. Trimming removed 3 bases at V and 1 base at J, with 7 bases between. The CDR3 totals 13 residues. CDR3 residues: CASSHLFSYEQYF. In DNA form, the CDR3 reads TGCGCCAGCAGCCACCTCTTTTCCTACGAGCAGTACTTC.

As DNA, the CDR3 is TGTGCCAGCAGTGCGAACCTTCGGTACAATGAGCAGTTCTTC. Its protein product is CASSANLRYNEQFF. The V and J genes are TRBV2 and TRBJ2-1; D not certain. Trimming took 4 bases from V and 4 from J, leaving 11 bases between them. CDR3 length: 14 residues. The germline V gene has CDR1 SNHLY and CDR2 FYNNEI.

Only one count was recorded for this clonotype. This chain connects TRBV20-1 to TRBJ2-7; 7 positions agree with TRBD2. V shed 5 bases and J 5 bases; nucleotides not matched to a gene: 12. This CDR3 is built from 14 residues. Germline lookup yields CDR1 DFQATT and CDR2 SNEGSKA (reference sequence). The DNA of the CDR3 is TGCAGTGCTGGGCCCTACGGGGAGGGTCACGAGCAGTACTTC. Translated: CSAGPYGEGHEQYF.